These 18 T cell receptor beta chains were sequenced from one sample in a study of control samples from healthy donors and cancer patients. The table came from immunoSEQ multiplex PCR; TCRdb's copy has only in-frame clones and leaves some out. The table shows some 130,000 clones, with about 92% occurring only once. The sample was PBMCs. These receptors originate from a man over 45 with head and neck cancer.

The rearrangement joins TRBV7-9 to TRBJ2-3; D gene uncertain. Germline CDR1 SEHNR, CDR2 FQNEAQ (reference sequence). This CDR3 region has 14 residues. Trimming removed 1 base at V and 3 bases at J, with 8 bases between. CDR3 nucleotides: TGTGCCAGCAGCTTAGAGTCGGTAACAGATACGCAGTATTTT. Its protein is CASSLESVTDTQYF.

CDR3 bases: TGTGCCAGCAGTGAGGCCCCTGGAGTTGGGGGGCACCCCTACGAGCAGTACTTC. Its protein is CASSEAPGVGGHPYEQYF. This chain connects TRBV25-1 to TRBJ2-7, with D perhaps being TRBD1 or TRBD2 (6 bases each). Germline V gives CDR1 MGHDK, CDR2 SYGVNS. This CDR3 region has 18 residues. V was clipped by 3 bases and J by 2 bases, with 23 bases between them.

The V gene is TRBV19, the J gene TRBJ2-3, with no clear D. The CDR3 loop spans 13 amino acids. CDR1 and CDR2 (germline): LNHDA, SQIVND (reference sequence). V was pared by 5 bases and J by 1 base, with 7 bases between. CDR3 coding DNA: TGTGCCAGTAGTCTACTGGGCACAGATACGCAGTATTTT. Its translation is CASSLLGTDTQYF.

V gene TRBV9 combines with J gene TRBJ1-2; 8 bases line up with TRBD1. Trimming removed 3 bases from V and 7 bases from J; junction bases left unmatched: 8. The germline V gene has CDR1 SGDLS and CDR2 YYNGEE. The CDR3 totals 14 residues. CDR3 in amino acids: CASSGSGGTPGYTF. CDR3 DNA sequence: TGTGCCAGCAGCGGTTCAGGGGGCACTCCTGGCTACACCTTC. The full variable domain, in which reference TRBV9 and TRBJ1-2 provide the parts outside the CDR3, is DSGVTQTPKHLITATGQRVTLRCSPRSGDLSVYWYQQSLDQGLQFLIQYYNGEERAKGNILERFSAQQFPDLHSELNLSSLELGDSALYFCASSGSGGTPGYTFGSGTRLTVV.

The sample holds one count of this clone. The V gene is TRBV4-1, the J gene TRBJ1-1; 7 bases are a match to TRBD1. CDR1 and CDR2 (germline): MGHRA, YSYEKL. The junction had 11 bases not matched to a gene; V was cut back by 0 bases and J by 1 base. CDR3 length: 18 amino acids. CDR3 residues: CASSQDQTYAGGNTEAFF. In DNA form, the CDR3 reads TGCGCCAGCAGCCAAGATCAAACGTACGCAGGGGGGAACACTGAAGCTTTCTTT.

In this sample, this clone turned up a few times. This sequence joins TRBV12-5 and TRBJ2-1; weak D call: TRBD1 (6 bases). Deletions cut 1 base from V and 5 bases from J, with 12 bases between. Germline CDR1 LGHNT, CDR2 FRNRAP. The CDR3 consists of 15 residues. CDR3 DNA sequence: TGTGCTAGTGGTTTGGGGATGGACAGTAACAATGAGCAGTTCTTC. The encoded protein is CASGLGMDSNNEQFF.

This chain uses TRBV7-3 with TRBJ2-1; possible D gene TRBD1, 6 bases. This CDR3 is built from 15 residues. Germline V lookup: CDR1 SGHTA, CDR2 FQGTGA. Trimming pared 5 bases from V and 1 base from J, leaving 12 bases between. The CDR3 is CASSPTGTSYNEQFF. As DNA, the CDR3 is TGTGCCAGCAGCCCGACCGGGACATCCTACAATGAGCAGTTCTTC. Filled out from reference TRBV7-3 and TRBJ2-1, the complete variable domain reads GAGVSQTPSNKVTEKGKYVELRCDPISGHTALYWYRQSLGQGPEFLIYFQGTGAADDSGLPNDRFFAVRPEGSVSTLKIQRTERGDSAVYLCASSPTGTSYNEQFFGPGTRLTVL.

This sequence joins TRBV25-1 and TRBJ2-4, with 8 bases fitting TRBD1. This CDR3 comprises 13 residues. Per the germline V gene, CDR1 is MGHDK and CDR2 is SYGVNS. After removal of 6 bases from V and 7 bases from J, the junction contained 5 bases not matched to a gene. CDR3 DNA sequence: TGTGCCAGCAGGGACAGGGAGACTAACATTCAGTACTTC. Protein sequence: CASRDRETNIQYF.

This sequence joins TRBV5-1 and TRBJ2-6; D unclear. The CDR3 sequence is 14 residues long. CDR1 is SGHRS, CDR2 YFSETQ, per germline. V was shortened by 0 bases and J by 0 bases, with 1 base between the two germline ends. CDR3 protein: CASSLVSGANVLTF. The CDR3 nucleotides read TGCGCCAGCAGCTTGGTCTCTGGGGCCAACGTCCTGACTTTC.

The CDR3 DNA follows: TGTGCCAGCAGTCCCCCGGCGGCCTTCGGGAAACTGTTTTTT. This encodes CASSPPAAFGKLFF. The rearrangement links TRBV2 to TRBJ1-4; no firm D call. The CDR3 spans 14 residues. V lost 5 bases and J lost 11, with 18 bases in between. Germline-derived CDR1 and CDR2 are SNHLY and FYNNEI.

The V and J genes are TRBV7-9 and TRBJ1-1; TRBD1 matches 12 bases. Germline loops: CDR1 SEHNR, CDR2 FQNEAQ (reference sequence). The CDR3 consists of 16 residues. V lost 5 bases, J lost 3 bases, and 7 bases stayed unmatched. CDR3 nucleotide sequence: TGTGCCAGCAGCACCAGGGACAGGGGGCTAGACACTGAAGCTTTCTTT. Amino acid sequence: CASSTRDRGLDTEAFF.

The chain uses TRBV10-3 and TRBJ1-6; D possibly corresponds to TRBD1 (6 bases). Germline V CDR1 and CDR2: ENHRY, SYGVKD. Trimming left V 3 bases short and J 8 bases short, with 14 bases between. This CDR3 has 15 residues. The CDR3 DNA reads TGTGCCATCAGTGATGCCAGGGGAGGGGATTCACCCCTCCACTTT. As protein: CAISDARGGDSPLHF.

This chain joins TRBV6-6 and TRBJ2-2; D gene unclear. The CDR3 covers 14 residues. V gave up 4 bases and J gave up 6 bases, with 12 bases separating them. Germline V gives CDR1 MNHNY, CDR2 SVGAGI (reference sequence). This CDR3 reads CASSSQVEAGELFF. The CDR3 nucleotides read TGTGCCAGCAGTTCCCAGGTTGAGGCCGGGGAGCTGTTTTTT.

The V call is TRBV3-1 (or the pseudogene TRBV3-2), the J call TRBJ1-3; TRBD1 is a possible D gene (5 bases). The V gene's germline CDR1 is LGHDT and CDR2 YNNKEL (reference sequence). This CDR3 is built from 15 residues. Trimming cost V 4 bases and J 3 bases, with 13 bases left between them. CDR3 nucleotides: TGTGCCAGCAGCCGGGACGTTGGGATTGGAAACACCATATATTTT. Its protein is CASSRDVGIGNTIYF.

The chain uses TRBV7-9 and TRBJ1-1; 7 nucleotides match TRBD1. CDR3 size: 16 residues. Trimming at V came to 5 bases and at J to 0 bases, leaving 9 bases not matched to a gene. CDR1 is SEHNR and CDR2 is FQNEAQ in the germline V gene (reference sequence). The CDR3: CASSTQGVQVNTEAFF. The CDR3 DNA follows: TGTGCCAGCAGCACCCAGGGGGTACAGGTGAACACTGAAGCTTTCTTT.

CDR3 residues: CASSSRLGEQFF. DNA for the CDR3: TGTGCCAGCAGCTCGCGACTAGGTGAGCAGTTCTTC. This chain uses TRBV11-3 with TRBJ2-1, with D possibly being TRBD2 (6 bases). The length of the CDR3 is 12 residues. Trimming removed 4 bases at V and 9 bases at J, with 10 bases between. From germline, CDR1 is SGHNT and CDR2 YENEEA.

This sequence joins TRBV7-3 and TRBJ2-3; perhaps D is TRBD1 or TRBD2 (5 bases each). The CDR3 length is 17 residues. The germline V and J ends were trimmed by 4 bases and 1 base, with 18 bases remaining between them. Germline assignment: CDR1 SGHTA and CDR2 FQGTGA. The CDR3 is CASSSPAGVGRTDTQYF. As DNA, the CDR3 is TGTGCCAGCAGCTCGCCAGCCGGGGTGGGGCGCACAGATACGCAGTATTTT.

CDR3 DNA: TGTGCCAGCAGTCTGGACAGGATGAACACTGAAGCTTTCTTT. This translates into CASSLDRMNTEAFF. The rearrangement joins TRBV6-5 to TRBJ1-1; 7 nucleotides agree with TRBD1. The CDR3 extends over 14 amino acids. Losses at the gene ends were 5 bases for V and 0 bases for J; bases not matched to a gene: 3. Germline V CDR1 and CDR2: MNHEY, SVGAGI.